These T cell receptor beta chains were read from a single sample in a study of beta chain features in type 1 diabetes. Clones were sequenced by immunoSEQ multiplex PCR, and TCRdb holds only the in-frame ones, with some missing. The data show about 900,000 clones, 15% to 20% seen once. Sequenced input: naive CD4+ T cells from blood. The origin of the receptors is a woman aged 18-30 years in good health. Each CDR3 is given without its conserved first and last residue. D genes are given only for firm matches.

>TRBD2|TRBJ2-3|TRBV19
ASSPRAGYSTDTQY
>TRBD1|TRBJ2-7|TRBV28
ASSTAAAGGKDEQY
>TRBD1|TRBJ2-3|TRBV18
ASSPNRGRDTQY
>TRBD1|TRBJ1-1|TRBV7-3
ASSLTRDSTEAF
>-|TRBJ2-1|TRBV5-4
ASSSGPPSYNEQF
>TRBD1|TRBJ2-7|TRBV5-1
ASKYQGAVNEQY
>-|TRBJ1-3|TRBV4-3
ASSQVVLESSGNTIY
>-|TRBJ1-5|TRBV14
ASSLLGEQPQH
>-|TRBJ2-5|TRBV20-1
SARLQAQY
>TRBD2|TRBJ2-1|TRBV2
ATKRVAGGSYEQF
>-|TRBJ1-1|TRBV23-1
ASSQGRQGLYTEAF
>-|TRBJ2-1|TRBV7-8
ASSSTIDNEQF
>-|TRBJ1-5|TRBV7-2
ASSQETAINQPQH
>-|TRBJ2-6|TRBV7-9
ASSLGANRVSGANVLT
>-|TRBJ1-4|TRBV6-6
ASSNHREEKLF
>-|TRBJ2-7|TRBV2
ASSEEVYEQY
>TRBD2|TRBJ2-5|TRBV6-5
ASSYSGRAGETQY
>-|TRBJ2-7|TRBV2
ASRSDGYEQY
>TRBD1|TRBJ1-2|TRBV9
ASSDRGGYT
>-|TRBJ2-5|TRBV28
ASKFRETQY
>-|TRBJ2-1|TRBV20-1
SANRGGEQF
>-|TRBJ2-7|TRBV4-2
ASSQDVRRLYEQY